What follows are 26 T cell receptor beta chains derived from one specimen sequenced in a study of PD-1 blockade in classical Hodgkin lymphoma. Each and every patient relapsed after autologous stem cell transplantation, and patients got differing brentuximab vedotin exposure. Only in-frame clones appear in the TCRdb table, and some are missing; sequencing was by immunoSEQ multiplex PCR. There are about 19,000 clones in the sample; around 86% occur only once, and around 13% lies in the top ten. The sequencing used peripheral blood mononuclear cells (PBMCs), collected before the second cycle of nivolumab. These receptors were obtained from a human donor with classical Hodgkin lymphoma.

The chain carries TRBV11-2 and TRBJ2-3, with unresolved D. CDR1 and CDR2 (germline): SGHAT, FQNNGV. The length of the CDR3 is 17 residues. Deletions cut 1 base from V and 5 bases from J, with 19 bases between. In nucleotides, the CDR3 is TGTGCCAGCAGCTTAGCACCAGGACCCCCCAGAGGAGATACGCAGTATTTT. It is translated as CASSLAPGPPRGDTQYF.

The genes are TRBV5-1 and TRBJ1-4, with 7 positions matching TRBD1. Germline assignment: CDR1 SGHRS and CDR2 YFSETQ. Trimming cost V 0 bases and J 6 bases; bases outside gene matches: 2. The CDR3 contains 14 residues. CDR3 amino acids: CASSLGGGDEKLFF. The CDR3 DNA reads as TGCGCCAGCAGCTTGGGAGGGGGCGATGAAAAACTGTTTTTT.

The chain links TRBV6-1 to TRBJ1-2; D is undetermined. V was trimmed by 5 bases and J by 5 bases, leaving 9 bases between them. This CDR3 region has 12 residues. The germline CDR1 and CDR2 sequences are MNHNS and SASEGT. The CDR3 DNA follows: TGTGCCAGCAGTCTTGATTTTTATGGCTACACCTTC. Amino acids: CASSLDFYGYTF.

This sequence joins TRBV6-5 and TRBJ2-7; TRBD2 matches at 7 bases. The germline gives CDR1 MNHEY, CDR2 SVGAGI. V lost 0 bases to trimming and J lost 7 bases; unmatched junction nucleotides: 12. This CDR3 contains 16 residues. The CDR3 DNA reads TGTGCCAGCAGTTACTCCGGCGGGACTACCATGGGGGAGCAGTACTTC. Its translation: CASSYSGGTTMGEQYF.

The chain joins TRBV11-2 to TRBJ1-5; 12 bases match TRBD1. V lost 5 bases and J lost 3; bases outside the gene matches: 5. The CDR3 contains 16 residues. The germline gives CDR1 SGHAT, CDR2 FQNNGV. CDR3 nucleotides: TGTGCCAGCAGCCCCGGGACAGGGGGCGTCAATCAGCCCCAGCATTTT. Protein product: CASSPGTGGVNQPQHF. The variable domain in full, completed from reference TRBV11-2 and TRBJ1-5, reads EAGVAQSPRYKIIEKRQSVAFWCNPISGHATLYWYQQILGQGPKLLIQFQNNGVVDDSQLPKDRFSAERLKGVDSTLKIQPAKLEDSAVYLCASSPGTGGVNQPQHFGDGTRLSIL.

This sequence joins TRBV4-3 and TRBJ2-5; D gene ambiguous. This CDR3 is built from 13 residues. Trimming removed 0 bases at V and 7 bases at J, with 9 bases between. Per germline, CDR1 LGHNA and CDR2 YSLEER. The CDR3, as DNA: TGCGCCAGCAGCCAAGATTCCCCTCTGACCCAGTACTTC. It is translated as CASSQDSPLTQYF.

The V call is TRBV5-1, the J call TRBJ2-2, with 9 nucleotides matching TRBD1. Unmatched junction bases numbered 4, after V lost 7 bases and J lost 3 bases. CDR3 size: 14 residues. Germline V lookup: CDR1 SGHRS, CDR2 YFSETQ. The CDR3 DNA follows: TGCGCCAGCGGACAGGGGATAGACACCGGGGAGCTGTTTTTT. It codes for CASGQGIDTGELFF. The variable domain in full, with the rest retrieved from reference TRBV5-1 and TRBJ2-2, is KAGVTQTPRYLIKTRGQQVTLSCSPISGHRSVSWYQQTPGQGLQFLFEYFSETQRNKGNFPGRFSGRQFSNSRSEMNVSTLELGDSALYLCASGQGIDTGELFFGEGSRLTVL.

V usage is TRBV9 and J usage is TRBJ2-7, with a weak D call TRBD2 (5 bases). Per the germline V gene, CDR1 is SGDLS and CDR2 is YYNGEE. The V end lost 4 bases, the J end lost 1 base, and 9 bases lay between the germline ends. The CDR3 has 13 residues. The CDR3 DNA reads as TGTGCCAGCAGCACGGACTCTTCCTACGAGCAGTACTTC. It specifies CASSTDSSYEQYF.

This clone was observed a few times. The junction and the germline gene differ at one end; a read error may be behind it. This CDR3 reads CASSFYGGEQYF. Written as DNA, the CDR3 is TGTGCCAGCAGCTTCTATGGGGGGGAGCAGTACTTC. V and J are TRBV5-1 and TRBJ2-7; tentative D call: TRBD2 (6 bases). The germline CDR1 and CDR2 sequences are SGHRS and YFSETQ. CDR3 length: 12 amino acids.

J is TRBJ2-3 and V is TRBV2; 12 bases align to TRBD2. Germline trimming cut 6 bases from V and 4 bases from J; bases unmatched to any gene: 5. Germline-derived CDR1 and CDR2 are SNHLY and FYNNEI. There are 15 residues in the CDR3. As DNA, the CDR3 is TGTGCCAGCAGCAAACTAGCGGGGGGAGCAGATACGCAGTATTTT. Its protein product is CASSKLAGGADTQYF. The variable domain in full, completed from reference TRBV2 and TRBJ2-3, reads EPEVTQTPSHQVTQMGQEVILRCVPISNHLYFYWYRQILGQKVEFLVSFYNNEISEKSEIFDDQFSVERPDGSNFTLKIRSTKLEDSAMYFCASSKLAGGADTQYFGPGTRLTVL.

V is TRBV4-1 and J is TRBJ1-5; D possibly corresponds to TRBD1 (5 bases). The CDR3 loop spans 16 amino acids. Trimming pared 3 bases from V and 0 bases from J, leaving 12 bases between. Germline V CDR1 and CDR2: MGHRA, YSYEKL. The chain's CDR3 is CASSQIAGFSNQPQHF. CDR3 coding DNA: TGCGCCAGCAGCCAGATCGCAGGGTTTAGCAATCAGCCCCAGCATTTT.

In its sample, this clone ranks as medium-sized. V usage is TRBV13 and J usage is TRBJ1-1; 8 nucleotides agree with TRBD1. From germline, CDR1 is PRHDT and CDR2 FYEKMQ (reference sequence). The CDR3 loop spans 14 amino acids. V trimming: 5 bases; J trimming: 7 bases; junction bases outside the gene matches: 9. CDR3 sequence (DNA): TGTGCCAGCAGCCCCAGGGGGCGCGTTATTGAAGCTTTCTTT. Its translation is CASSPRGRVIEAFF.

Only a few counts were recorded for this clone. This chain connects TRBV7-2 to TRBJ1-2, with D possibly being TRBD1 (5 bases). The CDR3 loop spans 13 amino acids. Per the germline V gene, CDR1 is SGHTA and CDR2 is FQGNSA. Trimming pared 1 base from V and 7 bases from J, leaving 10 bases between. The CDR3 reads CASSLEQGRGYTF. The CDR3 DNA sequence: TGTGCCAGCAGCTTAGAGCAGGGACGTGGCTACACCTTC.

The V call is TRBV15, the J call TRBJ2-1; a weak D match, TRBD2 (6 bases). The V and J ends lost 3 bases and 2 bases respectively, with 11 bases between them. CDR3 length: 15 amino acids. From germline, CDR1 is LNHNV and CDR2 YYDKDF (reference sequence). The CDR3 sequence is CATSSTQRAYNEQFF. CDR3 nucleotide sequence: TGTGCCACCAGCAGTACCCAGCGGGCCTACAATGAGCAGTTCTTC.

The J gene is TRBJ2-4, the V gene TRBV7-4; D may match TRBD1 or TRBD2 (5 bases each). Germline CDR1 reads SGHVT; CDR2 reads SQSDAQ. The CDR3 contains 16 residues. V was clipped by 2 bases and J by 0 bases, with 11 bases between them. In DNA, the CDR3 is TGTGCCAGCAGCTTATGGGGGTTTCAAGCCAAAAACATTCAGTACTTC. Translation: CASSLWGFQAKNIQYF.

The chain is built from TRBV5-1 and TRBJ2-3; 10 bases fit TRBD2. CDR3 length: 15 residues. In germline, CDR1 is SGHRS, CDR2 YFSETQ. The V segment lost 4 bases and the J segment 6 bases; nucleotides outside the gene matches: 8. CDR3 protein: CASSLLSGGPDTQYF. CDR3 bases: TGCGCCAGCAGCCTACTTAGCGGGGGGCCCGATACGCAGTATTTT.

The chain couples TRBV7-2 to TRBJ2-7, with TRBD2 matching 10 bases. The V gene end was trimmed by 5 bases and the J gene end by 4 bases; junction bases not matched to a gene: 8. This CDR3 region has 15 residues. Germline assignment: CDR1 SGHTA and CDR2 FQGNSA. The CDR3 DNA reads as TGTGCCAGCAGCGCCCCGGGACTAGCGTTGTACGAGCAGTACTTC. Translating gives CASSAPGLALYEQYF.

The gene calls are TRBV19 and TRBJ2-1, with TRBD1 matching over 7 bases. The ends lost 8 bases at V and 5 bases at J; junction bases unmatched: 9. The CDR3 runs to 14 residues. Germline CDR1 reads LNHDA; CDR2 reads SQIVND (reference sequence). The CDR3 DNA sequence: TGTGCCAGTCTTCGGACAGGTACACACAATGAGCAGTTCTTC. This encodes CASLRTGTHNEQFF.

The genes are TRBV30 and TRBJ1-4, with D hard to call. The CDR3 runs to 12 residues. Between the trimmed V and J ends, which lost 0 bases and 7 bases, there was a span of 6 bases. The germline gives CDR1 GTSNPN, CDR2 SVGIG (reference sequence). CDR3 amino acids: CAWSVRGEKLFF. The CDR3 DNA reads TGTGCCTGGAGTGTACGAGGTGAAAAACTGTTTTTT.

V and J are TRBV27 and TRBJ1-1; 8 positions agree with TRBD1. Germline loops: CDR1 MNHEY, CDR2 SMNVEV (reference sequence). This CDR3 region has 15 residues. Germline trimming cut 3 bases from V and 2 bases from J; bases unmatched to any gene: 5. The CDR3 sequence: CASSFWTGPNTEAFF. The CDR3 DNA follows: TGTGCCAGCAGTTTCTGGACAGGGCCTAACACTGAAGCTTTCTTT.

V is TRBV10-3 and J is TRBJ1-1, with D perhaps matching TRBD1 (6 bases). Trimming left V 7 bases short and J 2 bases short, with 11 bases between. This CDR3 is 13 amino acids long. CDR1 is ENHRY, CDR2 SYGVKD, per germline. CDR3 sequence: CAITMGQNTEAFF. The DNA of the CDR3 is TGTGCCATCACTATGGGACAAAACACTGAAGCTTTCTTT.

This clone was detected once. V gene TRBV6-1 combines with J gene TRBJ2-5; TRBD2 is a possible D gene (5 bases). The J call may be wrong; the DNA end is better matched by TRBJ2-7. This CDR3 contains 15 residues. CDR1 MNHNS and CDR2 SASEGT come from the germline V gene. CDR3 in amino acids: CASSGEVAGSYEQYF. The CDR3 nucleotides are TGTGCCAGCAGTGGCGAGGTCGCGGGCTCCTACGAGCAGTACTTC.

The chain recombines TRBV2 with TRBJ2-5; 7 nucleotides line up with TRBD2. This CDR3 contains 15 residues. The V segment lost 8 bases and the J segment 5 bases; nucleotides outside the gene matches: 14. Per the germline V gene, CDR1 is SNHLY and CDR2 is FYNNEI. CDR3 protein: CASGPSGAGGETQYF. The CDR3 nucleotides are TGTGCCAGCGGCCCGAGCGGGGCCGGCGGGGAGACCCAGTACTTC.

CDR3 region: CASVLSGGAVDTQYF. The CDR3 bases are TGCGCCAGCGTTCTTAGCGGGGGTGCGGTAGATACGCAGTATTTT. The rearrangement joins TRBV5-1 to TRBJ2-3, with 9 bases matching TRBD2. With 7 bases clipped from V and 5 bases from J, the junction kept 11 bases outside the gene matches. The CDR3 has 15 residues. Looked up from germline, CDR1 is SGHRS and CDR2 is YFSETQ.

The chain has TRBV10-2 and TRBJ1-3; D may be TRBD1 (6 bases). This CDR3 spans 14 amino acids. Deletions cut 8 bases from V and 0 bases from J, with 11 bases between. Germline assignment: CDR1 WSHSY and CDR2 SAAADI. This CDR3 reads CASATGSSGNTIYF. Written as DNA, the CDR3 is TGCGCCAGCGCGACAGGCAGCTCTGGAAACACCATATATTTT.

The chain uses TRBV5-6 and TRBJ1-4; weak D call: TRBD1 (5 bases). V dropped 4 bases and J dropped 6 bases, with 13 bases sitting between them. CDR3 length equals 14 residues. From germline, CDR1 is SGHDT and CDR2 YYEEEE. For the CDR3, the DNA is TGTGCCAGCAGCGTTGACAGAACCTATGAAAAACTGTTTTTT. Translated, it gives CASSVDRTYEKLFF.